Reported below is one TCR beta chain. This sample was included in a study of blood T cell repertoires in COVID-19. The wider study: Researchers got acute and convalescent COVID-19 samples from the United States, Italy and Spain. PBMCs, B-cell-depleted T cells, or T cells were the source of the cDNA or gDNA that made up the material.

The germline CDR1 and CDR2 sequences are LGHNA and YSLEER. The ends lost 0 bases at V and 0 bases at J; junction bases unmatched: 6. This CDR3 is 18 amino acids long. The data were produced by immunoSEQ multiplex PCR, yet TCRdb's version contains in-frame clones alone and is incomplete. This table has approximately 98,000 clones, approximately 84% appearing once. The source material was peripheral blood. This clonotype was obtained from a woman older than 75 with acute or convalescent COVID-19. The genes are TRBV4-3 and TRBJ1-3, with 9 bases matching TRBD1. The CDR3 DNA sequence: TGCGCCAGCAGCCAAGATTTAGGGACAGGGCTCTCTGGAAACACCATATATTTT. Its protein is CASSQDLGTGLSGNTIYF.